Listed below are T cell receptor beta chains from one sample, sequenced in a study of Ad26.COV2.S vaccination and SARS-CoV-2 variants. Sequencing used immunoSEQ multiplex PCR; TCRdb keeps in-frame clones, though not all of them. This table holds around 400,000 clones, over 75% found once. The source was peripheral blood, collected in a trial of Ad26.COV2.S vaccine versus placebo. Receptors were obtained from a person between 18 and 59 years old who received the Ad26.COV2.S COVID-19 vaccine or a placebo. The CDR3 runs from the conserved cysteine through the conserved F or W. D genes are given only for firm matches. Rows give clone size only sometimes, using once, few, many, or a class for an expanded clone.

>13|TRBJ2-7|-|TRBV6-5|-
TGTGCCAGCAGTAAGAGGCTCCTTGGCGAGCAGTACTTC
CASSKRLLGEQYF
>15|TRBJ1-5|-|TRBV5-6|-
TGTGCCAGCAGCTCAGGATCGATTGGGAATCAGCCCCAGCATTTT
CASSSGSIGNQPQHF
>13|TRBJ2-1|once|TRBV6-2/TRBV6-3|-
TGTGCCAGCAGTTATACCCTAGCCAATGAGCAGTTCTTC
CASSYTLANEQFF
>13|TRBJ1-5|-|TRBV12-3/TRBV12-4|-
TGTGCCAGCAGTGACAGTTTCAATCAGCCCCAGCATTTT
CASSDSFNQPQHF
>13|TRBJ2-1|-|TRBV27|-
TGTGCCAGCAGCCCCAGGGGTTACAATGAGCAGTTCTTC
CASSPRGYNEQFF
>20|TRBJ2-1|-|TRBV18|TRBD1
TGTGCCAGCTCACCAGCACCCGGACAGGATCAATGGGGGTTTTACAATGAGCAGTTCTTC
CASSPAPGQDQWGFYNEQFF
>15|TRBJ2-3|-|TRBV19|-
TGTGCCAGTAGTAACAGGGGAGTCGCGGGGGATACGCAGTATTTT
CASSNRGVAGDTQYF
>15|TRBJ2-1|-|TRBV7-8|-
TGTGCCAGCAGCTCGACCAGACTAGTTGACAATGAGCAGTTCTTC
CASSSTRLVDNEQFF
>14|TRBJ2-1|-|TRBV7-9|TRBD1
TGTGCCAGCAGCGCAGGGACAGGATGGGATGAGCAGTTCTTC
CASSAGTGWDEQFF
>13|TRBJ1-6|-|TRBV12-3/TRBV12-4|-
TGTGCCAGCAGTAGGTTTCCTAATTCACCCCTCCACTTT
CASSRFPNSPLHF
>13|TRBJ2-1|-|TRBV7-9|-
TGTGCCAGCAGCTTAGCGGGAGTCGCTGAGCAGTTCTTC
CASSLAGVAEQFF
>15|TRBJ2-5|-|TRBV27|TRBD2
TGTGCCATCGAACCAAGACTAGCGGGACAAGAGACCCAGTACTTC
CAIEPRLAGQETQYF
>13|TRBJ1-2|-|TRBV7-9|-
TGTGCCAGCAGCTCCAACTGGGGGTATGGCTACACCTTC
CASSSNWGYGYTF
>16|TRBJ1-1|-|TRBV5-1|-
TGCGCCAGCAGCCTTATTAACTCGCTTTTGAACACTGAAGCTTTCTTT
CASSLINSLLNTEAFF
>15|TRBJ1-1|-|TRBV5-4|-
TGTGCCAGCAGCTTGGGACAGGCCTTGAACACTGAAGCTTTCTTT
CASSLGQALNTEAFF
>12|TRBJ2-2|-|TRBV29-1|-
TGCAGCGTTGTAGTGGTCACCGGGGAGCTGTTTTTT
CSVVVVTGELFF
>13|TRBJ1-1|-|TRBV6-1|-
TGTGCCAGCAGTGAAAACCCGAACACTGAAGCTTTCTTT
CASSENPNTEAFF
>13|TRBJ1-1|-|TRBV3-1/TRBV3-2|-
TGTGCCAGCAGCCAAAGGTCAAGAGGGGAAGCTTTCTTT
CASSQRSRGEAFF
>16|TRBJ2-2|-|TRBV7-2|TRBD2
TGTGCCAGCAGCTTAGCCCCTAGCGGGAGGGCCGGGGAGCTGTTTTTT
CASSLAPSGRAGELFF
>17|TRBJ1-2|once|TRBV4-2|-
TGTGCCAGCAGCGAAGGATCCCCCCTTAAGCCTAACTATGGCTACACCTTC
CASSEGSPLKPNYGYTF
>17|TRBJ1-3|-|TRBV6-2/TRBV6-3|TRBD1
TGTGCCAGCAGTTCCCGGACAGGGTATGCTTCTGGAAACACCATATATTTT
CASSSRTGYASGNTIYF
>16|TRBJ1-1|-|TRBV30|-
TGTGCCTGGAGTGGGGACCTTAATCCCATGAACACTGAAGCTTTCTTT
CAWSGDLNPMNTEAFF